A single T cell receptor (beta chain) is shown here with its context. The data stem from a study of T cell changes during pregnancy in multiple sclerosis. Repertoires were generated with immunoSEQ multiplex PCR, while TCRdb's copy carries only in-frame clones and drops some. The table includes about 51,000 clones, roughly 94% detected once. After removal of 7 bases from V and 5 bases from J, the junction contained 12 bases not matched to a gene. The CDR3 spans 16 residues. Germline assignment: CDR1 SGHTA and CDR2 FQGNSA. This TCR came from a female donor with multiple sclerosis, enrolled in a pregnancy study. The sample consisted of CD4+ T cells from peripheral blood mononuclear cells, taken in the second trimester of pregnancy. The gene calls are TRBV7-2 and TRBJ2-5; 11 bases line up with TRBD2. CDR3 in DNA: TGTGCCAGCACCCCTTGGCGACTAGCGGGGATGGAGACCCAGTACTTC. This codes for CASTPWRLAGMETQYF.